This TCR beta chain was documented in a study of blood T cell repertoires in COVID-19. Study details: Samples came from the United States, Italy and Spain, spanning acute and convalescent COVID-19. PBMCs, B-cell-depleted T cells, or T cells were the source of the cDNA or gDNA that made up the material.

Deletions cut 4 bases from V and 0 bases from J, with 20 bases between. This CDR3 has 19 amino acids. Looked up from germline, CDR1 is SGHRS and CDR2 is YFSETQ. In the original analysis: Amplification of reference gene primers was used by the study to estimate nucleated cell counts. Assay used: immunoSEQ multiplex PCR; TCRdb lists only in-frame clones, some missing. V, J and clone size are taken as reported in that table, and D and trimming were inferred from the DNA itself. The repertoire holds a few hundred thousand clones, with approximately 84% as singletons. A Seattle source enrolled patients during active infection and followed them longitudinally.

The clonotype was recovered from an older person with COVID-19, enrolled during active disease. This chain connects TRBV5-1 to TRBJ2-6; tentatively, D is TRBD1 (5 bases). Sequencing was done on a sample of peripheral blood. CDR3 in amino acids: CASSPRVQERGSGANVLTF. CDR3 nucleotides: TGCGCCAGCAGCCCCCGGGTCCAGGAAAGGGGCTCTGGGGCCAACGTCCTGACTTTC. The variable domain in full, completed from reference TRBV5-1 and TRBJ2-6, reads KAGVTQTPRYLIKTRGQQVTLSCSPISGHRSVSWYQQTPGQGLQFLFEYFSETQRNKGNFPGRFSGRQFSNSRSEMNVSTLELGDSALYLCASSPRVQERGSGANVLTFGAGSRLTVL.